This passage covers 16 T cell receptor beta chains from one sample sequenced in a study of cytomegalovirus exposure and HLA in healthy donors. It was with 60 Vbeta and 13 Jbeta primers that the PCR ran. TCRdb's copy holds only in-frame clones and misses some; the assay was immunoSEQ multiplex PCR. The sample comprises about 83,000 clones, 78% of which are singletons, and over 4.5% rests with the top ten. Sequencing was done on a sample of PBMCs. All receptors come from a man between 18 and 35 years old in good health and CMV-seropositive.

The chain has TRBV6-1 and TRBJ2-3; the D gene is possibly TRBD1 (7 bases). Trimming removed 5 bases at V and 5 bases at J, with 17 bases between. The germline CDR1 and CDR2 sequences are MNHNS and SASEGT. CDR3 size: 15 residues. The CDR3 nucleotides are TGTGCCAGCAGTCCAACAGGGGAGGTATTAGATACGCAGTATTTT. Translation gives CASSPTGEVLDTQYF.

The V and J genes are TRBV2 and TRBJ2-7; 9 bases are a match to TRBD2. CDR3 length: 14 residues. Germline V lookup: CDR1 SNHLY, CDR2 FYNNEI. V was clipped by 7 bases and J by 3 bases; unmatched bases: 7. CDR3: CASKPAGGFYEQYF. The CDR3 DNA is TGTGCCAGCAAACCAGCGGGAGGCTTCTACGAGCAGTACTTC.

This chain connects TRBV7-9 to TRBJ2-1; 9 positions agree with TRBD1. CDR1 and CDR2 (germline): SEHNR, FQNEAQ (reference sequence). Trimming removed 7 bases from V and 3 bases from J; junction bases left unmatched: 7. This CDR3 has 15 amino acids. This CDR3 is CASTSRDRVYNEQFF. In nucleotides, the CDR3 is TGTGCCAGCACTAGCCGGGACAGGGTCTACAATGAGCAGTTCTTC.

On this clone: One end of the junction varies from germline; a read error may be responsible. V is TRBV5-6 and J is TRBJ2-7; 9 positions agree with TRBD1. Per the germline V gene, CDR1 is SGHDT and CDR2 is YYEEEE. The CDR3 loop spans 16 amino acids. DNA of the CDR3: TGTGCCAGCAGCGACTCGTTCGGGACAGGGACCTATGAGCAGTACTTC. This sequence encodes CASSDSFGTGTYEQYF.

V and J are TRBV15 and TRBJ2-5, with 7 bases aligning to TRBD1. Germline loops: CDR1 LNHNV, CDR2 YYDKDF (reference sequence). CDR3 length: 14 residues. The V gene end was trimmed by 5 bases and the J gene end by 6 bases; junction bases not matched to a gene: 9. CDR3 residues: CATSAPTGVKTQYF. The CDR3 nucleotides are TGTGCCACCAGCGCCCCAACAGGGGTTAAGACCCAGTACTTC. Using reference TRBV15 and TRBJ2-5 for the parts outside the CDR3, the full variable domain is DAMVIQNPRYQVTQFGKPVTLSCSQTLNHNVMYWYQQKSSQAPKLLFHYYDKDFNNEADTPDNFQSRRPNTSFCFLDIRSPGLGDTAMYLCATSAPTGVKTQYFGPGTRLLVL.

The V call is TRBV28, the J call TRBJ1-5; D might be TRBD1 (5 bases). This CDR3 has 13 amino acids. V was pared by 6 bases and J by 5 bases, with 11 bases between. The V gene's germline CDR1 is MDHEN and CDR2 SYDVKM. The CDR3 DNA sequence: TGTGCCAGCAGGGGGCAGGGCGATCAGCCCCAGCATTTT. It translates to CASRGQGDQPQHF.

This clone has a handful of counts. The identical CDR3 is also encoded by other nucleotide sequences in the sample. The chain joins TRBV9 to TRBJ1-1; no reliable D call. Germline V lookup: CDR1 SGDLS, CDR2 YYNGEE. V dropped 0 bases and J dropped 4 bases, with 7 bases sitting between them. The CDR3 sequence is 13 residues long. The CDR3 region has the DNA TGTGCCAGCAGCGTAGGAGGGAGCACTGAAGCTTTCTTT. Its protein product is CASSVGGSTEAFF.

The V and J genes are TRBV4-1 and TRBJ1-2, with D perhaps TRBD1 (5 bases). Trimming removed 4 bases at V and 4 bases at J, with 19 bases between. Germline-derived CDR1 and CDR2 are MGHRA and YSYEKL. This CDR3 contains 16 residues. CDR3 residues: CASSLSDRPRPYGYTF. The CDR3, as DNA: TGCGCCAGCAGCCTTTCCGACAGACCGAGGCCCTATGGCTACACCTTC.

The chain links TRBV28 to TRBJ1-2; maybe TRBD1 (6 bases). Trimming took off 2 bases at V and 6 bases at J, with 22 bases between the two ends. Germline V gene sequence: CDR1 MDHEN, CDR2 SYDVKM. The CDR3 covers 17 residues. The CDR3 DNA follows: TGTGCCAGCAGTTTACACACACTTCCAAGACAGGCTAATGGCTACACCTTC. Encoded protein: CASSLHTLPRQANGYTF.

V gene TRBV2 combines with J gene TRBJ2-3, with TRBD2 identical over 10 bases. The CDR3 runs to 15 residues. Looked up from germline, CDR1 is SNHLY and CDR2 is FYNNEI. Trimming removed 4 bases from V and 5 bases from J; junction bases left unmatched: 6. CDR3 sequence: CASSVNPSGRDTQYF. The DNA for the CDR3 is TGTGCCAGCAGTGTGAACCCTAGCGGGAGAGATACGCAGTATTTT.

There are a few counts of this clone. The chain combines TRBV4-1 with TRBJ2-2, with 11 bases matching TRBD2. J gave up 3 bases and V 0 bases, and 3 bases lay outside the gene matches. The CDR3 has 17 amino acids. From germline, CDR1 is MGHRA and CDR2 YSYEKL. CDR3 bases: TGCGCCAGCAGCCAAGATACTAGCGGGAGATACACCGGGGAGCTGTTTTTT. It encodes CASSQDTSGRYTGELFF.

This clone appeared a single time. The chain combines TRBV6-5 with TRBJ2-1; TRBD2 matches at 8 bases. CDR1 is MNHEY and CDR2 is SVGAGI in the germline V gene. The CDR3 covers 16 residues. With V trimmed by 0 bases and J by 7 bases, 8 bases remained unmatched. DNA of the CDR3: TGTGCCAGCAGTTACTCCGCCGGGACTAGGAAAAATGAGCAGTTCTTC. Amino acid sequence: CASSYSAGTRKNEQFF.

This chain connects TRBV9 to TRBJ2-1; 10 bases fit TRBD2. The CDR3 has 15 residues. After removal of 4 bases from V and 8 bases from J, the junction contained 9 bases not matched to a gene. In germline, CDR1 is SGDLS, CDR2 YYNGEE. The CDR3 region is CASSFGLAEVDEQFF. CDR3 DNA sequence: TGTGCCAGCAGCTTCGGACTAGCGGAGGTGGATGAGCAGTTCTTC.

In regard to this clone: Mismatch with germline at one junction end may stem from a read error. The chain carries TRBV5-6 and TRBJ2-4, with a possible D match to TRBD2 (6 bases). The germline V gene has CDR1 SGHDT and CDR2 YYEEEE. The CDR3 consists of 11 residues. The CDR3 DNA follows: TGTGCCAGCAGCATTGGAGGGTTCATCAACTTC. Its protein is CASSIGGFINF.

This chain uses TRBV5-1 with TRBJ1-1; D is uncertain. Germline lookup yields CDR1 SGHRS and CDR2 YFSETQ. The CDR3 is 15 residues long. The V end lost 0 bases, the J end lost 8 bases, and 17 bases lay between the germline ends. CDR3 loop: CASSLGGGSTKEAFF. CDR3 DNA: TGCGCCAGCAGCTTGGGTGGAGGGTCAACCAAAGAAGCTTTCTTT.

The CDR3 loop is CASRGTNQETQYF. CDR3 in DNA: TGTGCCAGCAGGGGGACAAACCAAGAGACCCAGTACTTC. The chain links TRBV2 to TRBJ2-5; perhaps TRBD1 as D (6 bases). With 6 bases removed from V and 0 bases from J, the gap between germline ends came to 8 bases. Germline CDR1 reads SNHLY; CDR2 reads FYNNEI. The CDR3 extends over 13 amino acids.